The 3 T cell receptor beta chains given below trace back to one sample, sequenced in a study of cytomegalovirus exposure and HLA in healthy donors (dated by TCRdb to about 2017). The library was made by the immunoSEQ multiplex PCR assay. For the multiplex PCR, a mixture combining 60 forward primers for TCR Vbeta segments and 13 reverse primers for TCR Jbeta segments was used. TCRdb mirrors the immuneACCESS table, restricted to in-frame sequences. Some clones are absent from its copies; in checked studies, under half trace to an unresolved V gene, and the reason for the others is unknown. The sample includes 110,000 to 150,000 clones, with about 79% observed a single time. The ten largest clones take up less than 2% of the sample. Sequenced: PBMCs. Receptors originate from a woman in her thirties in good health and CMV-seronegative.

This clone turned up a few times. The rearrangement uses TRBV27 and TRBJ1-4, with 9 bases that match TRBD1. The CDR3 is 15 amino acids. The germline V gene has CDR1 MNHEY and CDR2 SMNVEV (reference sequence). V lost 6 bases and J lost 7; bases outside the gene matches: 9. The CDR3 is CASRTGTGWAEKLFF. For the CDR3, the DNA is TGTGCCAGCAGAACCGGGACAGGGTGGGCTGAAAAACTGTTTTTT.

The rearrangement joins TRBV4-2 to TRBJ1-5, with 8 bases lining up with TRBD1. This CDR3 is 18 amino acids long. V was pared by 2 bases and J by 0 bases, with 9 bases of the junction left unmatched. In germline, CDR1 is LGHNA, CDR2 YNFKEQ. This CDR3 is CASSQYVTDRASNQPQHF. CDR3 bases: TGTGCCAGCAGCCAATATGTAACGGACAGGGCTAGCAATCAGCCCCAGCATTTT.

The chain's CDR3 is CASSEAWTDYEQYF. CDR3 sequence (DNA): TGTGCCAGCAGTGAAGCATGGACAGACTACGAGCAGTACTTC. The rearrangement links TRBV6-1 to TRBJ2-7, with TRBD1 as a possible D gene (6 bases). The germline CDR1 and CDR2 sequences are MNHNS and SASEGT. V shed 0 bases and J shed 3 bases, with 9 bases lying between them. CDR3 length: 14 residues.